What follows are 28 T cell receptor beta chains derived from one specimen sequenced in a study of T cell responses to AZD1222 COVID-19 vaccine. TCRdb's copy holds only in-frame clones and misses some; the assay was immunoSEQ multiplex PCR. In the table there are roughly 200,000 clones, more than 85% of which are singletons. The source was peripheral blood, collected 28 days after the second AZD1222 dose. The origin of the receptors is an adult who received the AZD1222 COVID-19 vaccine.

The V and J genes are TRBV4-2 and TRBJ2-7; 12 bases match TRBD2. Per germline, CDR1 LGHNA and CDR2 YNFKEQ. CDR3 length: 16 amino acids. The V gene end was trimmed by 1 base and the J gene end by 2 bases; junction bases not matched to a gene: 3. The CDR3 coding sequence is TGTGCCAGCAGCCAAGTTGCTAGCGGGAGGGCCTACGAGCAGTACTTC. Its translation is CASSQVASGRAYEQYF.

This clone is a singleton in its sample. The V gene is TRBV29-1, the J gene TRBJ2-7; D is tentatively TRBD1 or TRBD2 (5 bases each). Germline V CDR1 and CDR2: SQVTM, ANQGSEA. V lost 1 base, J lost 4 bases, and 14 bases lay in between. This CDR3 comprises 14 residues. The DNA for the CDR3 is TGCAGCGTTGAAGCGCCGGGACGCGTGTACGAGCAGTACTTC. It encodes CSVEAPGRVYEQYF.

This chain uses TRBV6-6 with TRBJ2-1, with TRBD2 identical over 8 bases. The CDR3 consists of 16 residues. Trimming took 2 bases from V and 4 from J; bases not matched to a gene: 7. Germline assignment: CDR1 MNHNY and CDR2 SVGAGI (reference sequence). The CDR3 region has the DNA TGTGCCAGCAGTTACCCGACTAGCGCCCTATACAATGAGCAGTTCTTC. Encoded protein: CASSYPTSALYNEQFF.

The chain couples TRBV6-5 to TRBJ1-2, with TRBD1 matching 9 bases. Germline loops: CDR1 MNHEY, CDR2 SVGAGI. V lost 7 bases and J lost 8; bases outside the gene matches: 14. This CDR3 is 15 amino acids long. For the CDR3, the DNA is TGTGCCAGCACTTCAACGTCCGGGACAGGGACCGGCTACACCTTC. This codes for CASTSTSGTGTGYTF.

V usage is TRBV12-5 and J usage is TRBJ2-2, with D possibly being TRBD2 (5 bases). Deletions cut 3 bases from V and 6 bases from J, with 14 bases between. This CDR3 region has 15 residues. Germline V CDR1 and CDR2: LGHNT, FRNRAP. CDR3 sequence: CASGFSSSAAGELFF. The DNA of the CDR3 is TGTGCTAGTGGTTTTTCTAGCAGTGCGGCCGGGGAGCTGTTTTTT.

The DNA of the CDR3 is TGTGCCTGGAGTGTAAGGAGGAACACTGAAGCTTTCTTT. Amino acids: CAWSVRRNTEAFF. J is TRBJ1-1 and V is TRBV30; unclear D gene. This CDR3 contains 13 residues. V was pared by 0 bases and J by 1 base, with 6 bases between. Germline V gene lookup returns CDR1 GTSNPN and CDR2 SVGIG (reference sequence).

The gene calls are TRBV6-5 and TRBJ1-2, with D hard to call. CDR1 MNHEY and CDR2 SVGAGI come from the germline V gene. Trimming left V 3 bases short and J 2 bases short, with 10 bases between. The CDR3 has 14 residues. CDR3 sequence: CASSYFGGNYGYTF. DNA of the CDR3: TGTGCCAGCAGTTATTTCGGAGGAAACTATGGCTACACCTTC.

CDR3: CASSQGANSPLHF. For the CDR3, the DNA is TGTGCCAGTAGTCAGGGGGCAAATTCACCCCTCCACTTT. The chain couples TRBV19 to TRBJ1-6; 8 nucleotides match TRBD1. Per the germline V gene, CDR1 is LNHDA and CDR2 is SQIVND (reference sequence). V dropped 5 bases and J dropped 7; count of bases not matched to a gene: 1. The CDR3 runs 13 residues.

The gene calls are TRBV6-5 and TRBJ2-5; 7 nucleotides match TRBD2. Germline CDR1 MNHEY, CDR2 SVGAGI. The CDR3 runs 13 residues. V was clipped by 5 bases and J by 7 bases; unmatched bases: 7. The CDR3 nucleotides are TGTGCCAGCAGTACCGGGGGGAAGGGGACCCAGTACTTC. Its protein is CASSTGGKGTQYF.

The chain carries TRBV7-3 and TRBJ2-2; 7 bases line up with TRBD2. The CDR3 has 15 amino acids. CDR1 is SGHTA and CDR2 is FQGTGA in the germline V gene. V lost 2 bases, J lost 4 bases, and 4 bases stayed unmatched. The CDR3 DNA reads TGTGCCAGCAGCTTACGGGGGGAGAGCACCGGGGAGCTGTTTTTT. It yields the protein CASSLRGESTGELFF.

V and J are TRBV18 and TRBJ1-4; 7 nucleotides match TRBD1. After removal of 3 bases from V and 5 bases from J, the junction contained 3 bases not matched to a gene. Looked up from germline, CDR1 is KGHSH and CDR2 is LQKENI. This CDR3 has 14 residues. The CDR3 DNA reads as TGTGCCAGCTCACCGACAGGGAGGAATGAAAAACTGTTTTTT. Translating gives CASSPTGRNEKLFF. Full variable domain (rest looked up from reference TRBV18 and TRBJ1-4): NAGVMQNPRHLVRRRGQEARLRCSPMKGHSHVYWYRQLPEEGLKFMVYLQKENIIDESGMPKERFSAEFPKEGPSILRIQQVVRGDSAAYFCASSPTGRNEKLFFGSGTQLSVL.

V usage is TRBV5-1 and J usage is TRBJ2-7; 7 bases are a match to TRBD1. There are 15 residues in the CDR3. V lost 4 bases, J lost 0 bases, and 7 bases stayed unmatched. The germline V gene has CDR1 SGHRS and CDR2 YFSETQ. In DNA form, the CDR3 reads TGCGCCAGCAGCCGATTGGGACAGAGCTCCTACGAGCAGTACTTC. Amino acid sequence: CASSRLGQSSYEQYF.

This chain links TRBV19 with TRBJ2-3; D gene unclear. This CDR3 has 15 residues. Trimming left V 5 bases short and J 0 bases short, with 12 bases between. The germline V gene encodes CDR1 LNHDA and CDR2 SQIVND (reference sequence). The CDR3, as DNA: TGTGCCAGTAGTCTACTTCCAACTAGCACAGATACGCAGTATTTT. Residues: CASSLLPTSTDTQYF.

The chain has TRBV7-8 and TRBJ2-7, with D perhaps TRBD2 (5 bases). Per germline, CDR1 SGHVS and CDR2 FQNEAQ. This CDR3 comprises 16 residues. V dropped 3 bases and J dropped 0 bases, with 15 bases sitting between them. This CDR3 reads CASSFQGRGSSYEQYF. In nucleotides, the CDR3 is TGTGCCAGCAGCTTCCAAGGACGGGGAAGCTCCTACGAGCAGTACTTC.

The chain carries TRBV6-5 and TRBJ2-3, with TRBD1 matching over 9 bases. The CDR3 runs 12 residues. In germline, CDR1 is MNHEY, CDR2 SVGAGI. The ends lost 6 bases at V and 10 bases at J; junction bases unmatched: 5. CDR3: CASSGTGKAQYF. As DNA, the CDR3 is TGTGCCAGCAGCGGGACAGGGAAAGCGCAGTATTTT.

This clone was recorded once. The gene calls are TRBV4-2 and TRBJ2-5; 15 bases are a match to TRBD2. CDR3 length equals 16 residues. The junction had 6 bases not matched to a gene; V was cut back by 5 bases and J by 5 bases. CDR1 is LGHNA, CDR2 YNFKEQ, per germline. The CDR3 region has the DNA TGTGCCAGCAGCTCTGGACTAGCGGGGGGGCTGGAGACCCAGTACTTC. Its protein is CASSSGLAGGLETQYF.

The chain combines TRBV19 with TRBJ2-1; 9 positions agree with TRBD2. In germline, CDR1 is LNHDA, CDR2 SQIVND (reference sequence). The trim removed 6 bases at V and 3 bases at J, leaving 9 bases unmatched. There are 16 residues in the CDR3. The CDR3 coding sequence is TGTGCCAGTAGCATAAGACTAGCGGCCTTCTACAATGAGCAGTTCTTC. This codes for CASSIRLAAFYNEQFF.

The V call is TRBV2, the J call TRBJ2-3; D is perhaps TRBD1 or TRBD2 (6 bases each). The CDR3 sequence is 14 residues long. Germline V gene lookup returns CDR1 SNHLY and CDR2 FYNNEI. V shed 8 bases and J shed 2 bases, with 14 bases lying between them. CDR3 amino acids: CASQGTYLTDTQYF. CDR3 DNA sequence: TGTGCCAGCCAGGGGACTTACCTCACAGATACGCAGTATTTT.

The chain couples TRBV10-3 to TRBJ2-5; D not resolved. The ends were cut back, 6 bases at V and 2 bases at J, with 4 bases in the middle. The CDR3 length is 11 residues. Germline CDR1 is ENHRY and CDR2 is SYGVKD. This CDR3 is CAIRDQETQYF. CDR3 DNA: TGTGCCATCAGGGATCAAGAGACCCAGTACTTC.

The gene calls are TRBV19 and TRBJ1-5; D remains ambiguous. The V and J ends lost 2 bases and 7 bases respectively, with 9 bases between them. The CDR3 has 13 residues. Germline CDR1 LNHDA, CDR2 SQIVND (reference sequence). The CDR3 DNA follows: TGTGCCAGTAGTATATGGGGTGTCCAGCCCCAGCATTTT. As protein: CASSIWGVQPQHF.

The chain couples TRBV7-9 to TRBJ2-7, with D unresolved. The CDR3 length is 12 residues. V was trimmed by 3 bases and J by 2 bases, leaving 5 bases between them. The germline V gene encodes CDR1 SEHNR and CDR2 FQNEAQ (reference sequence). CDR3 DNA sequence: TGTGCCAGCAGCTTTGGGGCCTACGAGCAGTACTTC. Encoded protein: CASSFGAYEQYF. Variable domain in full (rest from reference TRBV7-9 and TRBJ2-7): DTGVSQNPRHKITKRGQNVTFRCDPISEHNRLYWYRQTLGQGPEFLTYFQNEAQLEKSRLLSDRFSAERPKGSFSTLEIQRTEQGDSAMYLCASSFGAYEQYFGPGTRLTVT.

This clone was detected only once. V gene TRBV7-9 combines with J gene TRBJ2-6; a weak D match, TRBD1 (6 bases). The CDR3 covers 18 residues. V was shortened by 3 bases and J by 1 base, with 16 bases between the two germline ends. In germline, CDR1 is SEHNR, CDR2 FQNEAQ (reference sequence). CDR3 loop: CASSFAGPRGSGANVLTF. In nucleotides, the CDR3 is TGTGCCAGCAGCTTCGCAGGTCCCAGGGGTTCTGGGGCCAACGTCCTGACTTTC. Full variable domain (outside the CDR3, taken from reference TRBV7-9 and TRBJ2-6): DTGVSQNPRHKITKRGQNVTFRCDPISEHNRLYWYRQTLGQGPEFLTYFQNEAQLEKSRLLSDRFSAERPKGSFSTLEIQRTEQGDSAMYLCASSFAGPRGSGANVLTFGAGSRLTVL.

The J gene is TRBJ1-1, the V gene TRBV6-5; 12 bases are shared with TRBD1. Trimming took 7 bases from V and 6 from J; bases not matched to a gene: 9. The CDR3 contains 15 residues. CDR1 and CDR2 from the germline V gene are MNHEY and SVGAGI. The CDR3 DNA sequence: TGTGCCAGCAAGAACGAAGGGACAGGGGGCTCTGAAGCTTTCTTT. Translated, it gives CASKNEGTGGSEAFF.

In DNA form, the CDR3 reads TGTGCCAGTAGTATTCTAAACGCGGAGACCCAGTACTTC. Translated, it gives CASSILNAETQYF. This chain uses TRBV19 with TRBJ2-5; D gene ambiguous. CDR1 and CDR2 from the germline V gene are LNHDA and SQIVND (reference sequence). The CDR3 consists of 13 residues. Deletions cut 3 bases from V and 5 bases from J, with 10 bases between.

The genes are TRBV6-5 and TRBJ2-2; the D gene is possibly TRBD1 (5 bases). The CDR3 is made up of 14 amino acids. Per the germline V gene, CDR1 is MNHEY and CDR2 is SVGAGI. V lost 11 bases to trimming and J lost 4 bases, with 17 bases between them. In DNA, the CDR3 is TGTGCCCTCCAAAGGGGTTCGGGCACCGGGGAGCTGTTTTTT. Amino acids: CALQRGSGTGELFF.

The chain is built from TRBV7-8 and TRBJ2-1, with D perhaps TRBD2 (6 bases). CDR3 length: 16 residues. The V end lost 5 bases, the J end lost 4 bases, and 18 bases lay between the germline ends. Germline lookup yields CDR1 SGHVS and CDR2 FQNEAQ. The CDR3, as DNA: TGTGCCAGCAGCGCAGACTTTAGCGGAAGATACAATGAGCAGTTCTTC. Amino acid sequence: CASSADFSGRYNEQFF.

The rearrangement uses TRBV4-3 and TRBJ2-7, with TRBD2 matching over 12 bases. CDR3 length: 16 residues. Germline values: CDR1 LGHNA, CDR2 YSLEER. The trim removed 1 base at V and 5 bases at J, leaving 6 bases unmatched. The CDR3 sequence: CASSQVTSGGLNEQYF. In DNA, the CDR3 is TGCGCCAGCAGCCAAGTTACTAGCGGGGGGTTGAACGAGCAGTACTTC.

The V gene is TRBV4-1, the J gene TRBJ2-7; possible D gene TRBD1, 6 bases. The CDR3 loop spans 14 amino acids. Germline V gives CDR1 MGHRA, CDR2 YSYEKL. The ends were cut back, 0 bases at V and 6 bases at J, with 12 bases in the middle. The CDR3 bases are TGCGCCAGCAGCCAAGATGTCAGGGGTTTCGAGCAGTACTTC. Encoded protein: CASSQDVRGFEQYF.